This T cell receptor (beta chain) emerged from a study of long-term antiretroviral therapy in people with HIV. Study summary: The earliest samples came about a decade before the 2015 immediate-ART recommendation.

Going into DNA extraction, samples held roughly 0.9-11 million cryopreserved PBMC. Researchers report immunoSEQ v3.0 was run at survey level. The table came from immunoSEQ multiplex PCR; TCRdb's copy has only in-frame clones and leaves some out. Of tens of thousands of clones detected, approximately 81% appear once; the ten largest clones hold 7.5% to 9%. Germline CDR1 and CDR2: SGHRS and YFSETQ. The CDR3 contains 15 residues. Trimming took off 4 bases at V and 5 bases at J, with 18 bases between the two ends. The TCR sequence derives from a man aged 35 to 55 with HIV. This chain uses TRBV5-1 with TRBJ1-2; D unclear. The specimen was unsorted PBMCs, collected 4.7 to 5 years after starting antiretroviral therapy. The CDR3 loop reads CASSPAQSGGYGYTF. CDR3 nucleotides: TGCGCCAGCAGCCCGGCACAGTCAGGAGGTTATGGCTACACCTTC.